One and the same sample provided the 16 T cell receptor beta chains below, sequenced in a study of T cell clonality in common variable immunodeficiency. Generated by immunoSEQ multiplex PCR, the TCRdb table keeps only in-frame clones and is missing some. The repertoire consists of some 64,000 clones, none detected only once. Sequences were obtained from peripheral blood mononuclear cells. Receptor source: a person aged 18 to 70 in good health.

At least ten counts were recorded for this clone. The CDR3 goes on 3 residues after the read ends, and that part is filled in from the germline J gene. The genes are TRBV5-1 and TRBJ2-5; the match to TRBD1 covers 11 bases. J was trimmed by 5 bases and V by 4 bases; bases with no gene match: 7. Germline CDR1 reads SGHRS; CDR2 reads YFSETQ. This CDR3 contains 15 residues. The DNA read from the CDR3 is TGCGCCAGCAGCCCTCTGGGACAGGGGGTGGAGACC. Amino acids: CASSPLGQGVET. The entire CDR3 reads CASSPLGQGVETQYF. Full variable domain (rest looked up from reference TRBV5-1 and TRBJ2-5): KAGVTQTPRYLIKTRGQQVTLSCSPISGHRSVSWYQQTPGQGLQFLFEYFSETQRNKGNFPGRFSGRQFSNSRSEMNVSTLELGDSALYLCASSPLGQGVETQYFGPGTRLLVL.

This clone showed up many times. The observed sequence ends 3 residues before the CDR3 terminus, with the missing tail filled in from the germline J gene. The V gene is TRBV20-1, the J gene TRBJ2-4; 14 nucleotides agree with TRBD2. The CDR3 length is 15 residues. CDR1 and CDR2 (germline): DFQATT, SNEGSKA (reference sequence). The V segment lost 6 bases and the J segment 1 base; nucleotides outside the gene matches: 2. The CDR3 loop is CSARLAGGAKNIQYF. CDR3 DNA, as far as it was read: TGCAGTGCCCGACTAGCGGGGGGGGCCAAAAACATT.

This clone was recorded many times. The read ends 3 residues early relative to the CDR3; the germline J gene fills the gap. The rearrangement uses TRBV5-1 and TRBJ1-1, with a weak D call TRBD1 (5 bases). The CDR3 spans 15 residues. Per germline, CDR1 SGHRS and CDR2 YFSETQ. The V end was cut by 4 bases, the J end by 1 base, with 14 bases between. This chain's CDR3 is CASSRQTGPNTEAFF. The covered CDR3 bases are TGCGCCAGCAGCAGACAAACAGGACCGAACACTGAA.

This clone has at least ten counts. The read finishes 3 residues shy of the CDR3 end, and the germline J gene is used to complete it. The chain carries TRBV20-1 and TRBJ1-5; TRBD1 matches 7 bases. The CDR3 has 13 amino acids. The trim removed 2 bases at V and 4 bases at J, leaving 2 bases unmatched. Germline lookup yields CDR1 DFQATT and CDR2 SNEGSKA (reference sequence). CDR3 DNA, as far as it was read: TGCAGTGCTAGATCGACAGGGAATCAGCCC. This codes for CSARSTGNQP. The complete CDR3 reads CSARSTGNQPQHF.

This clone came up many times. The read ends 3 residues before the CDR3 terminus; that terminus is restored from the germline J gene. This chain connects TRBV19 to TRBJ1-5; D gene uncertain. This CDR3 region has 16 residues. From germline, CDR1 is LNHDA and CDR2 SQIVND (reference sequence). Trimming removed 8 bases at V and 1 base at J, with 18 bases between. The CDR3 loop reads CASFPQGRGSNQPQHF. The sequenced part of the CDR3 DNA is TGTGCCAGTTTCCCCCAAGGCAGAGGGAGCAATCAGCCC.

This clone was picked up many times. From the germline J gene comes the end of the CDR3, since the read stops 3 residues before it. The chain has TRBV7-8 and TRBJ2-1; 12 bases are a match to TRBD2. This CDR3 is 16 amino acids long. V was pared by 2 bases and J by 7 bases, with 6 bases of the junction left unmatched. Germline CDR1 is SGHVS and CDR2 is FQNEAQ. Partial CDR3 DNA: TGTGCCAGCAGCTTACGGCTAGCGGGAGGGCCTAATGAG. Its translation: CASSLRLAGGPNE. In full, the CDR3 reads CASSLRLAGGPNEQFF.

This clone occurred many times. Read coverage stops 3 residues before the CDR3 terminus; the germline J gene supplies the remainder. This chain links TRBV2 with TRBJ2-3; 8 bases fit TRBD2. Germline CDR1 is SNHLY and CDR2 is FYNNEI. V was clipped by 7 bases and J by 6 bases; unmatched bases: 12. The CDR3 is made up of 15 amino acids. CDR3: CASNRAGVAVDTQYF. The DNA read from the CDR3 is TGTGCCAGCAACCGAGCGGGAGTTGCGGTGGATACG.

The table lists this clone with many counts. Read sequence stops 3 residues before the CDR3 end, and the germline J gene provides the missing end. This chain uses TRBV5-4 with TRBJ1-2; 7 nucleotides align to TRBD1. This CDR3 contains 16 residues. The germline V gene encodes CDR1 SGHNT and CDR2 YYREEE (reference sequence). The V and J ends lost 1 base and 4 bases, in that order; junction bases with no gene match: 10. The DNA read from the CDR3 is TGTGCCAGCAGCTTGAAACAGGGGCGAGGAGGCTATGGC. It codes for CASSLKQGRGGYG. The CDR3 as a whole reads CASSLKQGRGGYGYTF.

This clone occurred many times. The sequence runs out 3 residues before the end of the CDR3; the remainder is reconstructed from the germline J gene. The chain carries TRBV20-1 and TRBJ2-1, with a possible D match to TRBD2 (6 bases). This CDR3 is built from 15 residues. CDR1 and CDR2 (germline): DFQATT, SNEGSKA (reference sequence). V lost 1 base, J lost 7 bases, and 17 bases lay in between. The part of the CDR3 DNA that was read is TGCAGTGCTAGAGTGGGGGGAGCCCTTCGGAATGAG. It specifies CSARVGGALRNE. The full CDR3 protein is CSARVGGALRNEQFF.

This clone was picked up many times. The read terminates 3 residues before the CDR3 end, so the remaining end is supplied by the germline J gene. The chain carries TRBV19 and TRBJ1-1; TRBD1 aligns across 9 bases. The ends lost 7 bases at V and 6 bases at J; junction bases unmatched: 9. CDR1 is LNHDA and CDR2 is SQIVND in the germline V gene (reference sequence). CDR3 length: 14 residues. CDR3 DNA, as far as it was read: TGTGCCAGTATCAACAGGGGGCTTGGGGCTGAA. This gives the protein CASINRGLGAE. The full-length CDR3 reads as CASINRGLGAEAFF.

This clone was observed many times. Read coverage stops 3 residues before the CDR3 terminus; the germline J gene supplies the remainder. V and J are TRBV2 and TRBJ1-5; no firm D call. The CDR3 spans 16 residues. Looked up from germline, CDR1 is SNHLY and CDR2 is FYNNEI. The ends were cut back, 2 bases at V and 0 bases at J, with 11 bases in the middle. CDR3 residues: CASSEMFDYSNQPQHF. CDR3 DNA, as far as it was read: TGTGCCAGCAGTGAAATGTTTGACTATAGCAATCAGCCC.

This clone was detected many times. The read comes to an end 3 residues before the CDR3 does, leaving the germline J gene to fill in the end. The J gene is TRBJ2-2, the V gene TRBV28; weak D call: TRBD1 (5 bases). From germline, CDR1 is MDHEN and CDR2 SYDVKM. This CDR3 region has 15 residues. The V end lost 4 bases, the J end lost 7 bases, and 16 bases lay between the germline ends. The part of the CDR3 DNA that was read is TGTGCCAGCAGTTATCAGGGAAGTTTACTCGGGGAG. Translation: CASSYQGSLLGE. The CDR3, in full, reads CASSYQGSLLGELFF. Variable domain in full (rest from reference TRBV28 and TRBJ2-2): DVKVTQSSRYLVKRTGEKVFLECVQDMDHENMFWYRQDPGLGLRLIYFSYDVKMKEKGDIPEGYSVSREKKERFSLILESASTNQTSMYLCASSYQGSLLGELFFGEGSRLTVL.

This clone came up many times. The read finishes 3 residues shy of the CDR3 end, and the germline J gene is used to complete it. The rearrangement uses TRBV20-1 and TRBJ2-2, with a weak D call TRBD1 (5 bases). In germline, CDR1 is DFQATT, CDR2 SNEGSKA (reference sequence). CDR3 length equals 14 residues. Trimming removed 1 base from V and 5 bases from J, with 11 bases in between. This CDR3 reads CSARAFRTTGELFF. The DNA read from the CDR3 is TGCAGTGCTAGAGCCTTCAGGACAACCGGGGAG.

This clone occurred many times. The CDR3 is cut off 3 residues early in the read; its end comes from the germline J gene. The rearrangement joins TRBV7-3 to TRBJ2-3; 11 nucleotides match TRBD2. The germline gives CDR1 SGHTA, CDR2 FQGTGA. The CDR3 runs 16 residues. V lost 5 bases and J lost 5; bases outside the gene matches: 9. The CDR3 spells CASSPGGGLAVDTQYF. Incomplete CDR3 DNA: TGTGCCAGCAGCCCGGGGGGGGGACTAGCGGTAGATACG.

This clone showed up many times. The observed sequence ends 3 residues before the CDR3 terminus, with the missing tail filled in from the germline J gene. The V call is TRBV5-1, the J call TRBJ2-3, with a possible D match to TRBD1 (6 bases). The CDR3 spans 15 residues. The V gene lost 3 bases and the J gene lost 1 base, with 12 bases spanning the gap. CDR1 is SGHRS and CDR2 is YFSETQ in the germline V gene. The part of the CDR3 DNA that was read is TGCGCCAGCAGCTCCACGACAGGCGGCACAGATACG. Protein sequence: CASSSTTGGTDT. The whole CDR3 sequence reads CASSSTTGGTDTQYF.

This clone showed up many times. The read finishes 3 residues shy of the CDR3 end, and the germline J gene is used to complete it. This rearrangement joins TRBV19 to TRBJ2-7, with TRBD2 matching 9 bases. Germline assignment: CDR1 LNHDA and CDR2 SQIVND (reference sequence). After removal of 5 bases from V and 5 bases from J, the junction contained 1 base not matched to a gene. The CDR3 sequence is 12 residues long. The DNA read from the CDR3 is TGTGCCAGTAGTGCTAGCGGGAACGAG. Protein sequence: CASSASGNE. The whole CDR3 sequence reads CASSASGNEQYF. The whole variable domain, remainder taken from reference TRBV19 and TRBJ2-7, is DGGITQSPKYLFRKEGQNVTLSCEQNLNHDAMYWYRQDPGQGLRLIYYSQIVNDFQKGDIAEGYSVSREKKESFPLTVTSAQKNPTAFYLCASSASGNEQYFGPGTRLTVT.